The sequence of this T cell receptor (beta chain) was determined in a study of neurological immune-mediated disorders. Whole-study results and caveats: Whereas HTLV-1-associated myelopathy showed the most TCR clonal expansion, multiple sclerosis showed the least, with levels below those of healthy controls.

This clonotype was seen ten or more times. Its antigen is still unknown. A total of 2 million PBMCs stored at -80 degrees C provided the unsorted libraries. Via MiXCR, TCRdb re-called the 5' RACE reads, giving one row per CDR3 protein. The sample shows tens of thousands of distinct CDR3 sequences, roughly 1.6% of them seen only once. In germline, CDR1 is SGHTS, CDR2 YDEGEE. V dropped 0 bases and J dropped 4 bases, with 4 bases sitting between them. The CDR3 has 12 residues. The chain couples TRBV5-8 to TRBJ1-2, with D uncertain. The receptor was derived from a woman aged 30 to 39 with multiple sclerosis. The source material was PBMCs. CDR3 loop: CASSLGSYGYTF. CDR3 in DNA: TGTGCCAGCAGCTTGGGGTCCTATGGCTACACCTTC.